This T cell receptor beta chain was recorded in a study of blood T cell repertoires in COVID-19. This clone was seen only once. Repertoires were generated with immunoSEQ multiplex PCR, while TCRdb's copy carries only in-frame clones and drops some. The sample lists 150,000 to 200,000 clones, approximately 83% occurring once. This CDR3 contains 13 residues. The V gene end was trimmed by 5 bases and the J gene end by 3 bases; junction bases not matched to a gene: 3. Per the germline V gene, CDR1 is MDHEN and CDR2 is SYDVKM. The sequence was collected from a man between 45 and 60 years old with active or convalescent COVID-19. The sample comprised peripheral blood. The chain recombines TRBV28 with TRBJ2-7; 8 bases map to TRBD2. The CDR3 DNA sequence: TGTGCCAGCAGTCGAGCGGGGGTCTACGAGCAGTACTTC. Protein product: CASSRAGVYEQYF.